The clone carrying this T cell receptor beta chain was counted only a few times. Antigen unknown. TCRdb re-derived calls from the reads in MiXCR, one entry per CDR3 protein. The sample has 310,000 or so distinct CDR3 sequences, around 9.6% seen once; the top ten hold more than 2.5%. This sample is drawn from a study of T cell repertoires in cytomegalovirus infection. Study background: Indications of both CMV infection and matching HLA type were provided by public TCR beta signatures.

Overall study findings and caveats: People with CMV and the relevant HLA were identified by cumulative public TCR beta family frequency. Clonotype analysis showed dominance of the ex vivo response by HLA-C-restricted CMV-specific TCR beta clonotypes.

The V end lost 5 bases, the J end lost 4 bases, and 11 bases lay between the germline ends. The CDR3 runs 13 residues. Germline CDR1 and CDR2: DFQATT and SNEGSKA (reference sequence). This receptor was obtained from a human donor in good health (CMV status not recorded). Some clones in this sample may be carry-over from other donors' samples. Material for sequencing was PBMCs. The J gene is TRBJ2-2, the V gene TRBV20-1, with D possibly TRBD1 on 6 matching bases. This chain's CDR3 is CSASRTVTGELFF. In nucleotides, the CDR3 is TGCAGTGCTTCTCGGACAGTCACCGGGGAGCTGTTTTTT.